Detailed here is one T cell receptor beta chain. This CDR3 is 17 amino acids long. The germline V gene has CDR1 SEHNR and CDR2 FQNEAQ (reference sequence). Trimming removed 7 bases from V and 3 bases from J, with 25 bases in between. Profiled with immunoSEQ multiplex PCR; TCRdb holds only in-frame clones, not every one. The sample shows 600,000 to 900,000 clones, approximately 83% of them seen only once. This entry belongs to a study of shared T cell receptors in the human thymus. This sample also appeared in a second study, on human thymus T cells. As that study records: Infants served as donors; they were healthy and Finnish and were having corrective surgery for congenital heart defects.

This TCR was recovered from a girl under three years old with a congenital heart defect. The chain is built from TRBV7-9 and TRBJ2-7, with D possibly TRBD2 on 6 matching bases. The sequenced sample was thymocytes. This CDR3 reads CASTPGTPKAPGYEQYF. As DNA, the CDR3 is TGTGCCAGCACCCCCGGGACTCCAAAAGCCCCAGGCTACGAGCAGTACTTC. The variable domain in full, completed from reference TRBV7-9 and TRBJ2-7, reads DTGVSQNPRHKITKRGQNVTFRCDPISEHNRLYWYRQTLGQGPEFLTYFQNEAQLEKSRLLSDRFSAERPKGSFSTLEIQRTEQGDSAMYLCASTPGTPKAPGYEQYFGPGTRLTVT.